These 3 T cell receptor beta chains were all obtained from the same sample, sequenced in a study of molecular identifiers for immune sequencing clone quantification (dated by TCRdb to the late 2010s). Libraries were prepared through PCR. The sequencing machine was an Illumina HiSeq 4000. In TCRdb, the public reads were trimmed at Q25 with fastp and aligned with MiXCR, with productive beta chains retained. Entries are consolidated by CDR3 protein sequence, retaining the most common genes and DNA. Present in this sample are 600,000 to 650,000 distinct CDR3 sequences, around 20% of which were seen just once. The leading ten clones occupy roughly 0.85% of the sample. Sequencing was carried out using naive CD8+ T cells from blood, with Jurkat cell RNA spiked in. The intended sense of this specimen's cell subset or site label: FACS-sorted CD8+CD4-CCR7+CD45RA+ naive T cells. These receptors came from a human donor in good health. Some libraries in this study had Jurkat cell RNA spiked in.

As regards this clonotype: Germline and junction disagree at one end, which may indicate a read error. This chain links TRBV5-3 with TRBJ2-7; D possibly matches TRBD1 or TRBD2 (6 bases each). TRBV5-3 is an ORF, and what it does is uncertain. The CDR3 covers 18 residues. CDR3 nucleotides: TGTGCCAGCAGCTCCGTAGGGGGGCGTACGACCACCCCCTACGAGCAGTACTTC. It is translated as CASSSVGGRTTTPYEQYF.

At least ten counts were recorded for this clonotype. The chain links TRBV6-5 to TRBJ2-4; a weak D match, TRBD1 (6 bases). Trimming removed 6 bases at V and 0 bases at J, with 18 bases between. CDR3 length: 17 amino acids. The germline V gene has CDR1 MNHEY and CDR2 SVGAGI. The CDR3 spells CASRPTTGLLAKNIQYF. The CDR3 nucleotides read TGTGCCAGCAGACCGACGACAGGTTTACTAGCCAAAAACATTCAGTACTTC.

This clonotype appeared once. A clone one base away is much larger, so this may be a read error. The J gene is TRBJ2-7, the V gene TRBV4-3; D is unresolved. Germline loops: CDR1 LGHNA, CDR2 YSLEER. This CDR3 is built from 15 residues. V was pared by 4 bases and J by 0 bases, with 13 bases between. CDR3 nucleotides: TGCGCCAGCAGCCGAGTGGTAGGACCCTCCTACGAGCAGTACTTC. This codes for CASSRVVGPSYEQYF.